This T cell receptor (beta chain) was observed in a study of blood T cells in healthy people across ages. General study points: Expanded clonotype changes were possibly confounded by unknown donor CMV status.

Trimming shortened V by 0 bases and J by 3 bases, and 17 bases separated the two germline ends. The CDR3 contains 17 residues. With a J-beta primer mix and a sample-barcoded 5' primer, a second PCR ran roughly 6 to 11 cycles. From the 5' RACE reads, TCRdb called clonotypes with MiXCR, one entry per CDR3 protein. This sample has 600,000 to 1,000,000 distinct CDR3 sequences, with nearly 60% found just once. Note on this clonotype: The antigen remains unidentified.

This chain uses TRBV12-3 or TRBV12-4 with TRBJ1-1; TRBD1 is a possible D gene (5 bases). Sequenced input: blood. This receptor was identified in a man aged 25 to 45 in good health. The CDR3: CASSLAFYPKGDTEAFF. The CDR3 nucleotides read TGTGCCAGCAGTTTAGCGTTTTATCCCAAAGGGGACACTGAAGCTTTCTTT.